This TCR beta chain appears in the sequencing data of a study of regulatory T cells in long-lasting Graves disease. Time point indicated: newly diagnosed GD, antithyroid drugs for less than 3 months. The TCR library was prepared using RNA isolated from PBMCs. Germline V gene data show CDR1 as DFQATT and CDR2 as SNEGSKA (reference sequence). Losses at the gene ends were 0 bases for V and 5 bases for J; bases not matched to a gene: 18. The CDR3 is 18 amino acids. Through Arm-PCR of CDR3 regions and iRepertoire HTBI primers, TCR beta libraries were built. TCRdb independently ran MiXCR on the multiplex PCR reads; one entry per CDR3 protein. This sample has about 540,000 distinct CDR3 sequences, with approximately 15% found just once. These data also featured in a second study, about T cells in Graves' hyperthyroidism and ophthalmopathy. From that study: Initially, a first-round RT-PCR of the TCR CDR3 employed the HTBI primer set.

This material consisted of peripheral blood mononuclear cells (PBMCs), taken at new diagnosis, from a patient treated with antithyroid drugs. This clonotype was obtained from a young man with Graves disease. The chain joins TRBV20-1 to TRBJ1-2; TRBD1 matches at 7 bases. The CDR3 sequence: CSARDWKKQGPRVYGYTF. In DNA, the CDR3 is TGCAGTGCTAGAGATTGGAAGAAACAGGGGCCTCGTGTGTATGGCTACACCTTC.